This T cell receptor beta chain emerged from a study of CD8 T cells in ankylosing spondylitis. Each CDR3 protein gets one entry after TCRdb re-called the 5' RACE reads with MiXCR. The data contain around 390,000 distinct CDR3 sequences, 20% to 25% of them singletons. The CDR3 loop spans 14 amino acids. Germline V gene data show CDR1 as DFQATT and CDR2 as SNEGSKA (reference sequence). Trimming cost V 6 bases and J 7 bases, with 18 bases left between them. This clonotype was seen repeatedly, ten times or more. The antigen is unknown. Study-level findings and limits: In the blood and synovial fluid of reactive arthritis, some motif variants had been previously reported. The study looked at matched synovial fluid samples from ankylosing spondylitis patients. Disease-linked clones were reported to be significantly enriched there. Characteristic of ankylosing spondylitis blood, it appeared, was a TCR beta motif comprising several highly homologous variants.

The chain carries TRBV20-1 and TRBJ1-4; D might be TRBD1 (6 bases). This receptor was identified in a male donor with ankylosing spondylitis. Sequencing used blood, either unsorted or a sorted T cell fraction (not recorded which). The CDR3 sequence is CSATGQGLIEKLFF. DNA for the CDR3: TGCAGTGCCACCGGGCAGGGGCTTATTGAAAAACTGTTTTTT.